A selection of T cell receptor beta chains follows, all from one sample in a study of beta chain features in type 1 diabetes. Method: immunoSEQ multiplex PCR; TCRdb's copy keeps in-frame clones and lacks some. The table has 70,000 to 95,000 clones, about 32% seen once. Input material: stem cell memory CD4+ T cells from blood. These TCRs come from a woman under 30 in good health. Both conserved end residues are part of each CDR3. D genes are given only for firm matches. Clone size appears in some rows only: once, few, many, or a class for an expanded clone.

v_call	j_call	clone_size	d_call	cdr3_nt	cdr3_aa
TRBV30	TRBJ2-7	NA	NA	TGTGCCTGGAGTGTACGGGTTGATGACGAGCAGTACTTC	CAWSVRVDDEQYF
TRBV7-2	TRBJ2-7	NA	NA	TGTGCCAGCAGCTTATACGGGAGAGCCTACGAGCAGTACTTC	CASSLYGRAYEQYF
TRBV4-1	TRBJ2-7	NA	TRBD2	TGCGCCAGCAGCCAAGAGGCGGGAGGGCGGTACGAGCAGTACTTC	CASSQEAGGRYEQYF
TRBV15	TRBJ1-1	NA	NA	TGTGCCACCAGCAGAGGGGACATTGAAGCTTTCTTT	CATSRGDIEAFF
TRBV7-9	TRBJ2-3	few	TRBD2	TGTGCCAGCAGCTTAAGCGGGGGGGCCGGAGATACGCAGTATTTT	CASSLSGGAGDTQYF
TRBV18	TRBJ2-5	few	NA	TGTGCCAGCCGACTGGGTCAGCAAGAGACCCAGTACTTC	CASRLGQQETQYF
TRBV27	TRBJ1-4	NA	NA	TGTGCCAGCAGTTTGACCAGGGCTAATGAAAAACTGTTTTTT	CASSLTRANEKLFF
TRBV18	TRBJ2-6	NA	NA	TGTGCCAGCTCACCAAGGCAGGGCTTGCGCTCTGGGGCCAACGTCCTGACTTTC	CASSPRQGLRSGANVLTF
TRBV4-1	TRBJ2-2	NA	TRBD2	TGCGCCAGCAGCCGGGCCCCAAGGGCTAGCGGAAACACCGGGGAGCTGTTTTTT	CASSRAPRASGNTGELFF
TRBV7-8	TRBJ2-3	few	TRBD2	TGTGCCAGCAGCTTAGGACTAGCGACAGATACGCAGTATTTT	CASSLGLATDTQYF
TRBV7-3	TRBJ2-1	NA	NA	TGTGCCAGCAGCTCGGACAGAAAGGAGCAGTTCTTC	CASSSDRKEQFF
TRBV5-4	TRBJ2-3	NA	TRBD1	TGTGCCAGCAGCCCTAGGACAGGGGAGACAGATACGCAGTATTTT	CASSPRTGETDTQYF
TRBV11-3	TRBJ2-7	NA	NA	TGTGCCAGCAGCTTTAGGCGGGACAGCAGCTACGAGCAGTACTTC	CASSFRRDSSYEQYF
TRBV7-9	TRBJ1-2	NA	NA	TGTGCCAGCAGCTTAGTACCTGACAGGTTCCTCGTCTATGGCTACACCTTC	CASSLVPDRFLVYGYTF
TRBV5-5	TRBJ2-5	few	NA	TGTGCCAGCAGGTTTCACGGGGGAAAAGAGACCCAGTACTTC	CASRFHGGKETQYF
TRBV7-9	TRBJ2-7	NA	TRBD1	TGTGCCACCCACCCAGGGGGCCACGAGCAGTACTTC	CATHPGGHEQYF
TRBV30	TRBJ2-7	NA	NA	TGTGCCTGGAGCCTACTTAGGACTACCTCGGGGGAGCAGTACTTC	CAWSLLRTTSGEQYF
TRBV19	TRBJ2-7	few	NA	TGTGCCAGTAGTTCCCCCGGGATTTTCTACGAGCAGTACTTC	CASSSPGIFYEQYF
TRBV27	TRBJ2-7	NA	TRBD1	TGTGCCAGCCGGAGAGGGACAGCCCTCTACGAGCAGTACTTC	CASRRGTALYEQYF
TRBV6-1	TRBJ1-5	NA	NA	TGTGCCAGCAGTGAAGCGCTTCTGGGAGGGCCTCAGCCCCAGCATTTT	CASSEALLGGPQPQHF
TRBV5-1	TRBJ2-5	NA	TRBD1	TGCGCCAGCAGCTTCGGGACAGGGCCTCAAGAGACCCAGTACTTC	CASSFGTGPQETQYF
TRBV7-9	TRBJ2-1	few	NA	TGTGCCAGCAGCTTAGCGGGCCTACTCAATGAGCAGTTCTTC	CASSLAGLLNEQFF
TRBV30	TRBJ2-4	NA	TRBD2	TGTGCCTGGAGTGTTTGGCGGGAGGCAAACATTCAGTACTTC	CAWSVWREANIQYF
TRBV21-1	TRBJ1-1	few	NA	TGTGCCAGCAGCAAACGGACAGGGAGGGTCACTGAAGCTTTCTTT	CASSKRTGRVTEAFF
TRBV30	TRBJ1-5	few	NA	TGTGCCTGGAATCGGGGGTTGGGTCAGCCCCAGCATTTT	CAWNRGLGQPQHF
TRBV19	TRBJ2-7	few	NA	TGTGCCAGCTCGGACCCCAGGGGTCGGACCTACGAGCAGTACTTC	CASSDPRGRTYEQYF
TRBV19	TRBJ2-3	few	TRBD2	TGTGCCAGTAGCACCGGGACTAGCGGCACAGATACGCAGTATTTT	CASSTGTSGTDTQYF
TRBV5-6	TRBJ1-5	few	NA	TGTGCCAGCAGCCACCAGCCGGGTAGCAATCAGCCCCAGCATTTT	CASSHQPGSNQPQHF
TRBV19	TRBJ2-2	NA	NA	TGTGCCAGTAGTCAAACGCGACAGAACACCGGGGAGCTGTTTTTT	CASSQTRQNTGELFF
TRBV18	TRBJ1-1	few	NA	TGTGCCAGCTCACCTGGGCAAAACACTGAAGCTTTCTTT	CASSPGQNTEAFF
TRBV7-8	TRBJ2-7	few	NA	TGTGCCAGCAGCCAGCGAGGGGGATTGGAGGCCTACGAGCAGTACTTC	CASSQRGGLEAYEQYF
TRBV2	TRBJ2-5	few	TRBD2	TGTGCCAGCAGTGAGTCGCTAGCGGGCCAAGAGACCCAGTACTTC	CASSESLAGQETQYF